The 7 T cell receptor beta chains in this list originate from one sample, sequenced in a study of OX40 agonist ivuxolimab in advanced cancers. Libraries were prepared by immunoSEQ multiplex PCR; TCRdb keeps only in-frame clonotypes and omits some of them. The sample holds about 53,000 clones, approximately 84% seen once. Sample: CD4+ or CD8+ T cells sorted from blood, taken in a trial of the OX40 agonist ivuxolimab. These receptors originate from an adult with an advanced solid tumor such as melanoma, head and neck, liver or kidney cancer.

J is TRBJ2-1 and V is TRBV19; 10 bases map to TRBD2. Per the germline V gene, CDR1 is LNHDA and CDR2 is SQIVND (reference sequence). This CDR3 spans 18 amino acids. V was clipped by 5 bases and J by 6 bases; unmatched bases: 16. The CDR3 is CASSLTHLAGAGSNEQFF. Written as DNA, the CDR3 is TGTGCCAGTAGTCTAACACACCTAGCGGGAGCAGGCAGCAATGAGCAGTTCTTC.

This chain joins TRBV20-1 and TRBJ2-1, with D uncertain. Germline V gene sequence: CDR1 DFQATT, CDR2 SNEGSKA (reference sequence). The CDR3 totals 11 residues. The ends were cut back, 5 bases at V and 6 bases at J, with 8 bases in the middle. This chain's CDR3 is CSALVFNEQFF. In DNA, the CDR3 is TGCAGTGCTTTAGTATTCAATGAGCAGTTCTTC.

The V and J genes are TRBV29-1 and TRBJ2-1; a weak D match, TRBD2 (6 bases). CDR1 is SQVTM, CDR2 ANQGSEA, per germline. Trimming pared 0 bases from V and 2 bases from J, leaving 11 bases between. The CDR3 extends over 15 amino acids. The CDR3: CSVEDGGNAYNEQFF. The CDR3 coding sequence is TGCAGCGTTGAAGATGGCGGGAACGCCTACAATGAGCAGTTCTTC.

This rearrangement joins TRBV10-3 to TRBJ1-5, with D perhaps matching TRBD1 (6 bases). CDR3 size: 12 residues. The ends were cut back, 2 bases at V and 8 bases at J, with 7 bases in the middle. The germline V gene has CDR1 ENHRY and CDR2 SYGVKD. For the CDR3, the DNA is TGTGCCATCAGTGAGAGGGGGGAGCCCCAGCATTTT. Its protein is CAISERGEPQHF.

This clone was seen at least ten times. The V call is TRBV30, the J call TRBJ2-7, with 8 bases aligning to TRBD1. Germline lookup yields CDR1 GTSNPN and CDR2 SVGIG (reference sequence). The CDR3 runs to 13 residues. V lost 4 bases, J lost 2 bases, and 4 bases stayed unmatched. Here the CDR3 DNA reads TGTGCCTGGATCCGGGACAGGCCCTACGAGCAGTACTTC. Translation gives CAWIRDRPYEQYF.

This chain links TRBV2 with TRBJ2-4; no clear D. V lost 4 bases, J lost 0 bases, and 10 bases lay in between. CDR3 length equals 15 residues. Germline values: CDR1 SNHLY, CDR2 FYNNEI. CDR3 residues: CASSGESKAKNIQYF. DNA of the CDR3: TGTGCCAGCAGTGGGGAATCTAAAGCCAAAAACATTCAGTACTTC. Filled out from reference TRBV2 and TRBJ2-4, the complete variable domain reads EPEVTQTPSHQVTQMGQEVILRCVPISNHLYFYWYRQILGQKVEFLVSFYNNEISEKSEIFDDQFSVERPDGSNFTLKIRSTKLEDSAMYFCASSGESKAKNIQYFGAGTRLSVL.

This chain uses TRBV5-5 with TRBJ1-5, with D unclear. Trimming cost V 4 bases and J 0 bases, with 17 bases left between them. There are 17 residues in the CDR3. The germline V gene encodes CDR1 SGHKS and CDR2 YYEKEE (reference sequence). The CDR3 spells CASSQDTAGDSNQPQHF. The CDR3 nucleotides are TGTGCCAGCAGCCAAGATACCGCAGGTGATAGCAATCAGCCCCAGCATTTT.